The rows below give T cell receptor beta chains drawn from one sample of a study of T cell responses to AZD1222 COVID-19 vaccine. Produced via immunoSEQ multiplex PCR; TCRdb's table is partial and in-frame only. This table holds around 200,000 clones, roughly 88% found once. This material consisted of peripheral blood, taken on day 0 of AZD1222 vaccination. The receptors derive from an adult in good health. Both conserved end residues are part of each CDR3. Fields, in order: J gene, D gene, V gene, clone size, CDR3 protein, CDR3 DNA. A D gene is named only where the DNA matches it firmly. Not every row has a clone size; where given, it reads once, few, many or a size class.

j_call: TRBJ2-3
d_call: -
v_call: TRBV7-2
clone_size: few
cdr3_aa: CASSLGRDTQYF
cdr3_nt: TGTGCCAGCAGCTTAGGGCGAGATACGCAGTATTTT

j_call: TRBJ2-3
d_call: -
v_call: TRBV6-4
clone_size: -
cdr3_aa: CASSDSRGSTDTQYF
cdr3_nt: TGTGCCAGCAGTGACTCTCGGGGGAGCACAGATACGCAGTATTTT

j_call: TRBJ2-7
d_call: -
v_call: TRBV7-9
clone_size: -
cdr3_aa: CASSLGVAQGAIEQYF
cdr3_nt: TGTGCCAGCAGCTTAGGAGTGGCCCAGGGTGCCATAGAGCAGTACTTC

j_call: TRBJ2-3
d_call: TRBD2
v_call: TRBV29-1
clone_size: -
cdr3_aa: CSAQTSESTDTQYF
cdr3_nt: TGCAGCGCCCAAACTAGCGAAAGCACAGATACGCAGTATTTT

j_call: TRBJ1-2
d_call: -
v_call: TRBV6-1
clone_size: -
cdr3_aa: CASSEAIFNTYTF
cdr3_nt: TGTGCCAGCAGTGAAGCTATTTTTAATACCTACACCTTC

j_call: TRBJ2-7
d_call: -
v_call: TRBV5-1
clone_size: -
cdr3_aa: CASSLGQCSYEQYF
cdr3_nt: TGCGCCAGCAGCTTGGGGCAGTGCTCCTACGAGCAGTACTTC

j_call: TRBJ2-7
d_call: TRBD1
v_call: TRBV12-3/TRBV12-4
clone_size: -
cdr3_aa: CASTPSDRDEQYF
cdr3_nt: TGTGCCAGCACCCCCTCGGACAGGGATGAGCAGTACTTC

j_call: TRBJ1-5
d_call: -
v_call: TRBV7-2
clone_size: few
cdr3_aa: CASSLDRDRNQPQHF
cdr3_nt: TGTGCCAGCAGCTTAGATAGGGACCGCAATCAGCCCCAGCATTTT

j_call: TRBJ2-4
d_call: -
v_call: TRBV19
clone_size: -
cdr3_aa: CASSMEDIQYF
cdr3_nt: TGTGCCAGTAGTATGGAGGACATTCAGTACTTC

j_call: TRBJ1-5
d_call: TRBD1
v_call: TRBV18
clone_size: -
cdr3_aa: CASSQPGGIEDQPQHF
cdr3_nt: TGTGCCAGCTCACAACCAGGGGGGATCGAGGATCAGCCCCAGCATTTT

j_call: TRBJ1-5
d_call: -
v_call: TRBV6-5
clone_size: -
cdr3_aa: CASSSRGPNQPQHF
cdr3_nt: TGTGCCAGCAGCTCCCGGGGCCCGAATCAGCCCCAGCATTTT